The clone carrying this T cell receptor beta chain was found once. The target antigen is unknown. Sequencing was performed with immunoSEQ multiplex PCR; in TCRdb, only in-frame clones are kept and a portion is missing. The sample has some 190,000 clones; about 83% are singletons. The data were taken from a study of Ad26.COV2.S vaccination and SARS-CoV-2 variants. General study points: The TCR breadth and depth analyses may have understated or missed part of the total T cell responses. Reported findings describe substantial breadth in spike-specific CD8+ and CD4+ T cell responses following vaccination. People given the vaccine had a wider spike-specific TCR breadth than placebo recipients did. Vaccinees and placebo recipients showed similar non-spike TCR breadth.

Germline V gives CDR1 SGDLS, CDR2 YYNGEE. CDR3 length: 16 residues. J lost 6 bases, V lost 0 bases, and 5 bases had no gene match. This chain links TRBV9 with TRBJ1-6, with 8 bases identical to TRBD1. The sample was peripheral blood, taken after recovery from COVID-19. The sequence was obtained from a human donor who had recovered from COVID-19. CDR3 nucleotide sequence: TGTGCCAGCAGCGTAGGGACAGGGAGGAGTAATTCACCCCTCCACTTT. This codes for CASSVGTGRSNSPLHF.